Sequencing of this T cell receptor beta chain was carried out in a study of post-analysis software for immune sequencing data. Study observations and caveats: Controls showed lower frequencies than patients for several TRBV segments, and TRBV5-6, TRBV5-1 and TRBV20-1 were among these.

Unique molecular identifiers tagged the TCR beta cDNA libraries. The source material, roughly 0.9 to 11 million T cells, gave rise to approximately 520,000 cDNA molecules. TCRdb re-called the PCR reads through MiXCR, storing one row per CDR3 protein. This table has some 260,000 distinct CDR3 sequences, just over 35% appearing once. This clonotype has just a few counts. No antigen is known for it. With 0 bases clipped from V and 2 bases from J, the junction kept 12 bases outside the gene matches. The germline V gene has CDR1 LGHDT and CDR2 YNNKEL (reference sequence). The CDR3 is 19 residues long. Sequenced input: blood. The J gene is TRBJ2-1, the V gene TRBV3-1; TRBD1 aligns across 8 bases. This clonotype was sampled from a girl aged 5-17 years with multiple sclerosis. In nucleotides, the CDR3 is TGTGCCAGCAGCCAAGAGGCAGGGGGCGGAGGAGGCCCCTACAATGAGCAGTTCTTC. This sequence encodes CASSQEAGGGGGPYNEQFF.